These 29 T cell receptor beta chains came from one sample sequenced in a study of shared clonotypes between healthy human individuals. Method: immunoSEQ multiplex PCR; TCRdb's copy keeps in-frame clones and lacks some. The sample shows around 1,000,000 clones, roughly 80% of them seen only once. Source material: memory CD4+ T cells from PBMCs. As to subset: CD45RA-negative fraction. Source of these receptors: a man between 18 and 35 years old in good health. Some clones in this sample may be carry-over from other donors' samples.

The CDR3, as DNA: TGTGCCAGCAGCGTAGGGTTGAACTTCCGCTCTGGAAACACCATATATTTT. Translating it yields CASSVGLNFRSGNTIYF. The chain couples TRBV9 to TRBJ1-3; no clear D gene. Germline V lookup: CDR1 SGDLS, CDR2 YYNGEE. The germline V and J ends were trimmed by 0 bases and 0 bases, with 13 bases remaining between them. The length of the CDR3 is 17 residues.

This clone has only one observation. This chain uses TRBV14 with TRBJ2-7, with D perhaps assigned TRBD1 or TRBD2 (6 bases each). Germline V gives CDR1 SGHDN, CDR2 FVKESK. V was cut by 1 base and J by 3 bases, with 16 bases left in between. The length of the CDR3 is 16 residues. As DNA, the CDR3 is TGTGCCAGCAGCCAAGGTCCCCGGGGGCTGGGCTACGAGCAGTACTTC. This translates into CASSQGPRGLGYEQYF.

This clone was seen many times. The rearrangement uses TRBV2 and TRBJ1-5; D not certain. Germline CDR1 reads SNHLY; CDR2 reads FYNNEI. The CDR3 length is 12 residues. V dropped 5 bases and J dropped 6 bases, with 8 bases sitting between them. CDR3 loop: CASSPGSQPQHF. CDR3 nucleotide sequence: TGTGCCAGCAGTCCCGGGAGTCAGCCCCAGCATTTT.

This sequence joins TRBV2 and TRBJ1-2; D call uncertain. The CDR3 has 12 amino acids. V dropped 7 bases and J dropped 4 bases, with 10 bases sitting between them. The V gene's germline CDR1 is SNHLY and CDR2 FYNNEI. Here the CDR3 reads CASIGAGYGYTF. CDR3 DNA: TGTGCCAGCATCGGAGCGGGCTATGGCTACACCTTC.

The J gene is TRBJ2-6, the V gene TRBV27, with D perhaps TRBD2 (6 bases). The V gene's germline CDR1 is MNHEY and CDR2 SMNVEV (reference sequence). The CDR3 is made up of 18 amino acids. V was shortened by 0 bases and J by 5 bases, with 17 bases between the two germline ends. The CDR3 region is CASSLSPSTGGRANVLTF. CDR3 coding DNA: TGTGCCAGCAGTTTATCTCCATCGACCGGAGGGAGGGCCAACGTCCTGACTTTC.

The chain uses TRBV11-1 and TRBJ2-1, with TRBD1 matching 9 bases. The CDR3 length is 15 residues. Germline lookup yields CDR1 SGHAT and CDR2 FQDESV (reference sequence). Trimming at V came to 7 bases and at J to 1 base, leaving 5 bases not matched to a gene. CDR3 sequence reads: CASTMGQGSYNEQFF. CDR3 bases: TGTGCCAGCACCATGGGACAGGGTTCCTACAATGAGCAGTTCTTC. Variable domain in full (rest from reference TRBV11-1 and TRBJ2-1): EAEVAQSPRYKITEKSQAVAFWCDPISGHATLYWYRQILGQGPELLVQFQDESVVDDSQLPKDRFSAERLKGVDSTLKIQPAELGDSAMYLCASTMGQGSYNEQFFGPGTRLTVL.

Concerning this clone itself: A far larger clone is one base from this, pointing to a likely read error. Other DNA sequences of this sample code for an identical CDR3. The V gene is TRBV30, the J gene TRBJ1-3; D remains ambiguous. Deletions cut 0 bases from V and 5 bases from J, with 8 bases between. This CDR3 is built from 13 residues. Germline loops: CDR1 GTSNPN, CDR2 SVGIG (reference sequence). The CDR3 nucleotides read TGTGCCTGGAGTGTAAACGGTCGAAACACCATATATTTT. It yields the protein CAWSVNGRNTIYF.

The chain employs TRBV7-1 and TRBJ2-7; TRBD2 aligns across 7 bases. TRBV7-1 is placed among ORFs of uncertain function. The CDR3 has 15 amino acids. Trimming at V came to 3 bases and at J to 7 bases, leaving 12 bases not matched to a gene. The CDR3 region is CASSSDGTMVGEQYF. In DNA, the CDR3 is TGTGCCAGCAGCTCCGACGGGACTATGGTAGGAGAGCAGTACTTC.

This rearrangement joins TRBV9 to TRBJ1-2; 10 bases map to TRBD1. V was pared by 3 bases and J by 1 base, with 6 bases of the junction left unmatched. CDR3 length: 16 residues. The germline V gene encodes CDR1 SGDLS and CDR2 YYNGEE. The CDR3 here is CASSAYGQGVNYGYTF. The CDR3 region has the DNA TGTGCCAGCAGCGCATACGGACAGGGGGTTAACTATGGCTACACCTTC.

A remark on this clone: The same CDR3 is also encoded by other DNA sequences in this sample. This rearrangement joins TRBV18 to TRBJ2-5; D is ambiguous. Germline assignment: CDR1 KGHSH and CDR2 LQKENI. The CDR3 runs to 13 residues. The V and J ends lost 3 bases and 2 bases respectively, with 7 bases between them. The DNA of the CDR3 is TGTGCCAGCTCACCGGGCAGACAAGAGACCCAGTACTTC. As protein: CASSPGRQETQYF.

This clone was detected only once. This chain uses TRBV7-9 with TRBJ2-5; D is ambiguous. The CDR3 is made up of 15 amino acids. Trimming stripped 5 bases from V and 1 base from J, with 14 bases between. Germline V gene lookup returns CDR1 SEHNR and CDR2 FQNEAQ (reference sequence). Written as DNA, the CDR3 is TGTGCCAGCAGCGCCGATGGGCCAGTCCAAGAGACCCAGTACTTC. Protein sequence: CASSADGPVQETQYF.

This clone turned up a few times. The CDR3 region is CASSGTGESAQHF. The CDR3 bases are TGTGCCAGCAGCGGAACAGGGGAATCAGCCCAGCATTTT. V usage is TRBV4-2 and J usage is TRBJ1-5, with 7 bases that match TRBD1. V lost 5 bases and J lost 11; bases outside the gene matches: 9. The CDR3 spans 13 residues. Germline V lookup: CDR1 LGHNA, CDR2 YNFKEQ.

V is TRBV27 and J is TRBJ1-1; D may be TRBD1 (6 bases). The CDR3 totals 17 residues. Germline CDR1 and CDR2: MNHEY and SMNVEV (reference sequence). Trimming stripped 4 bases from V and 4 bases from J, with 22 bases between. Here the CDR3 reads CASSSRGQGIGGTEAFF. Here the CDR3 DNA reads TGTGCCAGCAGTTCCCGGGGTCAGGGGATTGGAGGCACTGAAGCTTTCTTT.

The chain carries TRBV7-3 and TRBJ2-6; the D call may be TRBD1 or TRBD2 (5 bases each). Trimming took off 4 bases at V and 0 bases at J, with 13 bases between the two ends. This CDR3 is 17 amino acids long. Germline V gene data show CDR1 as SGHTA and CDR2 as FQGTGA. The DNA for the CDR3 is TGTGCCAGCAGCTCGCCGGGACGGGACTCTGGGGCCAACGTCCTGACTTTC. As protein: CASSSPGRDSGANVLTF.

The chain is built from TRBV5-5 and TRBJ1-1; 9 bases agree with TRBD1. Germline CDR1 SGHKS, CDR2 YYEKEE (reference sequence). The J segment lost 5 bases and the V segment lost 4 bases, leaving 6 bases of the junction unmatched. The CDR3 extends over 14 amino acids. CDR3 sequence: CASSGTGWGTEAFF. The CDR3 DNA follows: TGTGCCAGCAGCGGGACAGGGTGGGGAACTGAAGCTTTCTTT.

The table lists this clone with a count of one. The chain combines TRBV18 with TRBJ1-1; TRBD1 matches 10 bases. This CDR3 contains 14 residues. Per the germline V gene, CDR1 is KGHSH and CDR2 is LQKENI. The trim removed 5 bases at V and 5 bases at J, leaving 5 bases unmatched. This CDR3 reads CASSTGTGATEAFF. In nucleotides, the CDR3 is TGTGCCAGCTCAACCGGGACAGGGGCAACTGAAGCTTTCTTT.

In regard to this clone: The same CDR3 is also encoded by other DNA sequences in this sample. The chain uses TRBV5-6 and TRBJ2-7, with D hard to call. Germline CDR1 SGHDT, CDR2 YYEEEE. The CDR3 is 14 residues long. The V end lost 0 bases, the J end lost 1 base, and 8 bases lay between the germline ends. CDR3 nucleotides: TGTGCCAGCAGCTTGGCAGGCTCTTCCTACGAGCAGTACTTC. Residues: CASSLAGSSYEQYF.

Concerning this clone: Other DNA variants within this sample encode the same CDR3. This rearrangement joins TRBV5-1 to TRBJ2-3; D might be TRBD1 or TRBD2, each matching 6 bases. V was trimmed by 0 bases and J by 2 bases, leaving 10 bases between them. Per germline, CDR1 SGHRS and CDR2 YFSETQ. CDR3 length: 15 amino acids. As DNA, the CDR3 is TGCGCCAGCAGCTTGGTAGGGGGGAACACAGATACGCAGTATTTT. This translates into CASSLVGGNTDTQYF.

J is TRBJ1-3 and V is TRBV10-3; D call uncertain. The CDR3 contains 16 residues. CDR1 is ENHRY, CDR2 SYGVKD, per germline. With 2 bases removed from V and 0 bases from J, the gap between germline ends came to 11 bases. The CDR3 sequence is CAISEPGTNSGNTIYF. The DNA of the CDR3 is TGTGCCATCAGTGAGCCGGGTACGAACTCTGGAAACACCATATATTTT.

On this clone: This sample includes further DNA sequences coding for the same CDR3. The CDR3 protein is CASSLGGLTDTQYF. CDR3 nucleotides: TGTGCCAGCAGCTTGGGGGGACTAACAGATACGCAGTATTTT. The chain carries TRBV7-2 and TRBJ2-3, with TRBD2 identical over 7 bases. Germline V gives CDR1 SGHTA, CDR2 FQGNSA. V lost 3 bases to trimming and J lost 3 bases; unmatched junction nucleotides: 3. The CDR3 extends over 14 amino acids.

The chain couples TRBV15 to TRBJ1-1; D unclear. Trimming removed 0 bases at V and 3 bases at J, with 8 bases between. The germline CDR1 and CDR2 sequences are LNHNV and YYDKDF (reference sequence). CDR3 size: 14 residues. CDR3 in amino acids: CATSRDPTDTEAFF. DNA for the CDR3: TGTGCCACCAGCAGAGATCCGACGGACACTGAAGCTTTCTTT.

J is TRBJ2-5 and V is TRBV5-6; the D is unclear. From germline, CDR1 is SGHDT and CDR2 YYEEEE. The CDR3 length is 13 residues. Trimming took 4 bases from V and 5 from J, leaving 12 bases between them. CDR3: CASSLLSGETQYF. The CDR3 DNA is TGTGCCAGCAGCCTACTGTCCGGGGAGACCCAGTACTTC.

The chain combines TRBV11-1 with TRBJ2-1; D is possibly TRBD2 (7 bases). Trimming removed 2 bases at V and 0 bases at J, with 11 bases between. CDR3 size: 16 residues. Per germline, CDR1 SGHAT and CDR2 FQDESV (reference sequence). The CDR3 protein is CASSLRGASSYNEQFF. CDR3 in DNA: TGTGCCAGCAGCTTACGGGGGGCCAGCTCCTACAATGAGCAGTTCTTC.

The chain uses TRBV5-1 and TRBJ2-1; no firm D call. V was shortened by 0 bases and J by 0 bases, with 13 bases between the two germline ends. Germline V CDR1 and CDR2: SGHRS, YFSETQ. The CDR3 loop spans 17 amino acids. CDR3 bases: TGCGCCAGCAGCTTGGCCGTAAACGGGCCCTCCTACAATGAGCAGTTCTTC. Protein product: CASSLAVNGPSYNEQFF.

The V gene is TRBV6-1, the J gene TRBJ2-5; weak D call: TRBD2 (6 bases). V gave up 4 bases and J gave up 4 bases, with 10 bases separating them. Germline V lookup: CDR1 MNHNS, CDR2 SASEGT. This CDR3 is built from 13 residues. DNA of the CDR3: TGTGCCAGCAGTGCCGGGACTCGAGAGACCCAGTACTTC. Translated, it gives CASSAGTRETQYF.

The rearrangement uses TRBV10-1 and TRBJ2-7; TRBD1 might be the D (5 bases). Trimming stripped 8 bases from V and 3 bases from J, with 26 bases between. Germline V gives CDR1 WNHNN, CDR2 SYGVQD (reference sequence). The CDR3 spans 17 residues. The CDR3 protein is CASLTPDRKGSCYEQYF. CDR3 DNA: TGCGCCAGCCTTACTCCCGATCGAAAGGGGTCTTGCTACGAGCAGTACTTC.

As for this clone: This may stem from a read error, because a much larger clone lies one nucleotide away. The chain has TRBV5-1 and TRBJ2-5; D remains unclear. The CDR3 contains 13 residues. V was cut by 1 base and J by 3 bases, with 7 bases left in between. The V gene's germline CDR1 is SGHRS and CDR2 YFSETQ. The CDR3 DNA is TGCGCCAGCAGCTTGCATGGGGAAGAGACCCAGTACTTC. It is translated as CASSLHGEETQYF.

The chain combines TRBV29-1 with TRBJ1-1; 8 positions match TRBD1. This CDR3 is 14 amino acids long. V shed 7 bases and J 4 bases; nucleotides not matched to a gene: 11. The germline V gene encodes CDR1 SQVTM and CDR2 ANQGSEA. The CDR3 is CSARTGRLGTEAFF. CDR3 nucleotide sequence: TGCAGCGCTAGGACAGGGAGGCTGGGCACTGAAGCTTTCTTT.

This chain links TRBV27 with TRBJ1-5; D possibly corresponds to TRBD1 (5 bases). V gave up 1 base and J gave up 6 bases, with 13 bases separating them. This CDR3 contains 15 residues. The germline CDR1 and CDR2 sequences are MNHEY and SMNVEV (reference sequence). CDR3 residues: CASSLLGTKGQPQHF. CDR3 DNA sequence: TGTGCCAGCAGTTTATTGGGGACCAAGGGTCAGCCCCAGCATTTT.